One sample yielded the 23 T cell receptor beta chains listed below, sequenced in a study of T cell responses to AZD1222 COVID-19 vaccine. Sequencing used immunoSEQ multiplex PCR; TCRdb keeps in-frame clones, though not all of them. The table shows around 140,000 clones, with roughly 85% occurring only once. This specimen was peripheral blood, taken on day 0 of AZD1222 vaccination. These receptors were taken from an adult in good health.

This clone has more than one count but fewer than ten. The V gene is TRBV5-1, the J gene TRBJ2-7; 9 bases are shared with TRBD1. Germline V CDR1 and CDR2: SGHRS, YFSETQ. This CDR3 spans 16 amino acids. The ends lost 2 bases at V and 1 base at J; junction bases unmatched: 7. The CDR3 bases are TGCGCCAGCAGCTTAAGTTCGGGACAGGGATCCTACGAGCAGTACTTC. Translating it yields CASSLSSGQGSYEQYF.

The chain employs TRBV9 and TRBJ1-1; D unresolved. V was clipped by 3 bases and J by 1 base, with 7 bases between them. Germline CDR1 and CDR2: SGDLS and YYNGEE. CDR3 length equals 13 residues. The CDR3 coding sequence is TGTGCCAGCAGCGCCCATACGAACACTGAAGCTTTCTTT. Translation: CASSAHTNTEAFF.

This clone was seen more than once but under ten times. The chain joins TRBV3-1 (or the pseudogene TRBV3-2) to TRBJ1-5; D remains unclear. Germline V gene data show CDR1 as LGHDT and CDR2 as YNNKEL (reference sequence). The CDR3 runs to 14 residues. V was trimmed by 6 bases and J by 1 base, leaving 10 bases between them. The CDR3 DNA reads TGTGCCAGCAGTCGGTCACAAAGCAATCAGCCCCAGCATTTT. This gives the protein CASSRSQSNQPQHF.

The gene calls are TRBV2 and TRBJ2-3, with D unresolved. The V end lost 0 bases, the J end lost 2 bases, and 6 bases lay between the germline ends. The V gene's germline CDR1 is SNHLY and CDR2 FYNNEI. The CDR3 runs to 14 residues. CDR3 sequence: CASSEAAVTDTQYF. CDR3 coding DNA: TGTGCCAGCAGTGAAGCGGCAGTCACAGATACGCAGTATTTT.

The chain joins TRBV6-5 to TRBJ2-7; 8 nucleotides align to TRBD1. Germline V gene sequence: CDR1 MNHEY, CDR2 SVGAGI. This CDR3 has 14 amino acids. Trimming took 6 bases from V and 2 from J; bases not matched to a gene: 6. CDR3 bases: TGTGCCAGCAGGGACAGGGAGGCCCCCTACGAGCAGTACTTC. Its protein product is CASRDREAPYEQYF.

The gene calls are TRBV10-2 and TRBJ1-4, with TRBD1 matching 10 bases. V shed 4 bases, J shed 0 bases, and the junction held 11 bases outside the gene matches. The CDR3 has 19 residues. CDR1 is WSHSY, CDR2 SAAADI, per germline. CDR3 DNA sequence: TGCGCCAGCAGTGCAAAGCCGGGACAGGGGCCTGCAACTAATGAAAAACTGTTTTTT. The encoded protein is CASSAKPGQGPATNEKLFF.

This chain connects TRBV20-1 to TRBJ1-2; 7 bases map to TRBD1. Trimming removed 3 bases from V and 7 bases from J; junction bases left unmatched: 8. This CDR3 region has 13 residues. CDR1 is DFQATT, CDR2 SNEGSKA, per germline (reference sequence). The CDR3 region has the DNA TGCAGTGCTAGTGGGGGAGGGGGCGGTGGCTACACCTTC. Its protein product is CSASGGGGGGYTF.

This chain's CDR3 is CASSASGIDNEQFF. The CDR3 bases are TGTGCCAGCTCAGCCAGCGGGATAGACAATGAGCAGTTCTTC. This chain uses TRBV18 with TRBJ2-1, with 7 bases identical to TRBD2. This CDR3 is 14 amino acids long. The V gene's germline CDR1 is KGHSH and CDR2 LQKENI. V gave up 5 bases and J gave up 5 bases; unmatched junction bases: 6.

Worth noting for this clone: One end of the junction is discordant with germline, which a read error may explain. The chain links TRBV10-2 to TRBJ2-7; 7 positions agree with TRBD1. CDR1 WSHSY and CDR2 SAAADI come from the germline V gene. This CDR3 has 17 amino acids. The CDR3 bases are TGCGCCCGCAGTCGTCCCCCCGGACAGGCGAGCTCCTACGAGCAGTACTTC. Residues: CARSRPPGQASSYEQYF.

The genes are TRBV12-3 or TRBV12-4 and TRBJ1-5, with D unclear. Trimming stripped 2 bases from V and 8 bases from J, with 7 bases between. The CDR3 is 12 amino acids. The CDR3 loop is CASSLPLKPQHF. The CDR3 DNA follows: TGTGCCAGCAGTTTACCCCTTAAGCCCCAGCATTTT.

The chain uses TRBV5-1 and TRBJ2-7; the D gene is possibly TRBD1 (7 bases). The CDR3 has 14 amino acids. The V and J ends lost 0 bases and 3 bases respectively, with 10 bases between them. Looked up from germline, CDR1 is SGHRS and CDR2 is YFSETQ. CDR3 loop: CASSLAQGGYEQYF. The CDR3 DNA reads TGCGCCAGCAGCTTGGCCCAGGGGGGCTACGAGCAGTACTTC.

This rearrangement joins TRBV10-1 to TRBJ1-6; perhaps TRBD1 as D (6 bases). This CDR3 has 16 amino acids. Germline CDR1 WNHNN, CDR2 SYGVQD (reference sequence). The V end lost 8 bases, the J end lost 10 bases, and 24 bases lay between the germline ends. The CDR3 DNA reads as TGCGCCAGCTGGATTACCCGGGAGGGAAGGGGGTCACCCCTCCACTTT. As protein: CASWITREGRGSPLHF.

The J gene is TRBJ2-1, the V gene TRBV7-2; maybe TRBD1 (8 bases). This CDR3 is 13 amino acids long. V lost 5 bases and J lost 7, with 12 bases in between. CDR1 and CDR2 from the germline V gene are SGHTA and FQGNSA. In DNA form, the CDR3 reads TGTGCCAGCAGCAACAGGGGGGGGAATGAGCAGTTCTTC. Protein product: CASSNRGGNEQFF.

This clone has a single count. The rearrangement links TRBV7-9 to TRBJ1-6, with a tentative D call TRBD1 (5 bases). Germline CDR1 SEHNR, CDR2 FQNEAQ (reference sequence). The CDR3 extends over 18 amino acids. V was shortened by 5 bases and J by 0 bases, with 17 bases between the two germline ends. CDR3 protein: CASSGPSGRFSYNSPLHF. CDR3 nucleotides: TGTGCCAGCAGCGGCCCGTCGGGACGGTTCTCCTATAATTCACCCCTCCACTTT.

V gene TRBV7-8 combines with J gene TRBJ2-7; no definite D call. Germline loops: CDR1 SGHVS, CDR2 FQNEAQ. Trimming removed 5 bases from V and 7 bases from J, with 9 bases in between. The CDR3 length is 11 residues. The CDR3 DNA is TGTGCCAGCAGCCTTCTGTTGGAGCAGTACTTC. Residues: CASSLLLEQYF.

V usage is TRBV21-1 and J usage is TRBJ1-3; the table assigns TRBD1, which was not confirmed against the DNA. TRBV21-1 is a pseudogene locus. There are 16 residues in the CDR3. The CDR3 DNA follows: TGTGCCAGCAGCAAAGAGGTGGGCCTCTCTGGAAACACCATATATTTT. It translates to CASSKEVGLSGNTIYF.

The genes are TRBV3-1 (or the pseudogene TRBV3-2) and TRBJ2-2, with TRBD2 identical over 7 bases. The length of the CDR3 is 15 residues. The germline gives CDR1 LGHDT, CDR2 YNNKEL (reference sequence). J was trimmed by 2 bases and V by 4 bases; bases with no gene match: 4. Here the CDR3 reads CASSPTSANTGELFF. CDR3 DNA sequence: TGTGCCAGCAGCCCTACTAGCGCCAACACCGGGGAGCTGTTTTTT.

The V gene is TRBV6-6, the J gene TRBJ1-6; possible D gene TRBD1, 5 bases. V lost 7 bases and J lost 10, with 20 bases in between. Looked up from germline, CDR1 is MNHNY and CDR2 is SVGAGI (reference sequence). The CDR3 loop spans 15 amino acids. The CDR3 loop is CASTVDRPLSSPLHF. The CDR3 region has the DNA TGTGCCAGCACAGTAGACAGACCCCTTTCCTCACCCCTCCACTTT.

CDR3 residues: CASSLAGQGVAFF. The CDR3 bases are TGTGCCAGCAGCTTAGCCGGACAGGGAGTGGCTTTCTTT. The chain employs TRBV7-9 and TRBJ1-1, with 8 bases lining up with TRBD1. The germline CDR1 and CDR2 sequences are SEHNR and FQNEAQ (reference sequence). With 0 bases clipped from V and 11 bases from J, the junction kept 5 bases outside the gene matches. This CDR3 region has 13 residues.

The gene calls are TRBV14 and TRBJ2-7, with D possibly matching TRBD1 (6 bases). The CDR3 sequence is 16 residues long. V was shortened by 3 bases and J by 4 bases, with 19 bases between the two germline ends. Germline CDR1 is SGHDN and CDR2 is FVKESK. CDR3 amino acids: CASSQTAGAGLYEQYF. The CDR3 nucleotides read TGTGCCAGCAGCCAGACGGCAGGGGCGGGTCTTTACGAGCAGTACTTC. Complete variable domain (other parts from reference TRBV14 and TRBJ2-7): EAGVTQFPSHSVIEKGQTVTLRCDPISGHDNLYWYRRVMGKEIKFLLHFVKESKQDESGMPNNRFLAERTGGTYSTLKVQPAELEDSGVYFCASSQTAGAGLYEQYFGPGTRLTVT.

V and J are TRBV3-1 (or the pseudogene TRBV3-2) and TRBJ1-1; D may be TRBD1 (5 bases). This CDR3 is 14 amino acids long. The ends were cut back, 4 bases at V and 2 bases at J, with 11 bases in the middle. Germline-derived CDR1 and CDR2 are LGHDT and YNNKEL (reference sequence). The CDR3 region is CASSPLGANTEAFF. As DNA, the CDR3 is TGTGCCAGCAGCCCGCTCGGGGCCAACACTGAAGCTTTCTTT.

V is TRBV20-1 and J is TRBJ2-1; 11 bases match TRBD2. V shed 3 bases, J shed 9 bases, and the junction held 7 bases outside the gene matches. CDR1 DFQATT and CDR2 SNEGSKA come from the germline V gene (reference sequence). This CDR3 spans 14 amino acids. The CDR3 sequence: CSASLTSGNSEQFF. CDR3 DNA: TGCAGTGCTAGTCTGACTAGCGGGAACAGTGAGCAGTTCTTC.

The gene calls are TRBV2 and TRBJ1-2; no definite D call. In germline, CDR1 is SNHLY, CDR2 FYNNEI. V dropped 7 bases and J dropped 8 bases, with 14 bases sitting between them. The CDR3 loop spans 12 amino acids. CDR3: CASTGESGGYTF. CDR3 in DNA: TGTGCCAGCACTGGCGAGTCCGGCGGCTACACCTTC. Filled out from reference TRBV2 and TRBJ1-2, the complete variable domain reads EPEVTQTPSHQVTQMGQEVILRCVPISNHLYFYWYRQILGQKVEFLVSFYNNEISEKSEIFDDQFSVERPDGSNFTLKIRSTKLEDSAMYFCASTGESGGYTFGSGTRLTVV.